The 22 T cell receptor beta chains given below trace back to one sample, sequenced in a study of OX40 agonist ivuxolimab in advanced cancers. Produced via immunoSEQ multiplex PCR; TCRdb's table is partial and in-frame only. The top ten clones hold about 3% of a sample with tens of thousands of clones, approximately 83% of them seen once. Sequencing was performed on CD4+ or CD8+ T cells sorted from blood, taken in a trial of the OX40 agonist ivuxolimab. These receptors all stem from an adult with an advanced solid tumor such as melanoma, head and neck, liver or kidney cancer.

The chain has TRBV16 and TRBJ2-7, with D possibly matching TRBD1 (6 bases). CDR3 length: 15 residues. With 0 bases removed from V and 5 bases from J, the gap between germline ends came to 14 bases. Germline V gene lookup returns CDR1 KGHSY and CDR2 FQNENV. The CDR3 DNA reads TGTGCCAGCAGCCAATCGATTGCCAGGGACAACGAGCAGTACTTC. It specifies CASSQSIARDNEQYF.

The chain employs TRBV2 and TRBJ1-5; D might be TRBD1 (6 bases). The CDR3 is made up of 16 amino acids. The germline gives CDR1 SNHLY, CDR2 FYNNEI. V lost 4 bases and J 5 bases, leaving 18 bases between the germline ends. This CDR3 reads CASSVTQQGLDQPQHF. Written as DNA, the CDR3 is TGTGCCAGCAGTGTAACCCAACAGGGATTGGATCAGCCCCAGCATTTT.

The chain links TRBV5-1 to TRBJ1-1; D not resolved. V lost 4 bases, J lost 1 base, and 11 bases lay in between. The CDR3 covers 14 residues. Germline V gene data show CDR1 as SGHRS and CDR2 as YFSETQ. As DNA, the CDR3 is TGCGCCAGCAGCCTGGCTGGAAAGAACACTGAAGCTTTCTTT. Amino acids: CASSLAGKNTEAFF. The full variable domain, its missing parts supplied by reference TRBV5-1 and TRBJ1-1, is KAGVTQTPRYLIKTRGQQVTLSCSPISGHRSVSWYQQTPGQGLQFLFEYFSETQRNKGNFPGRFSGRQFSNSRSEMNVSTLELGDSALYLCASSLAGKNTEAFFGQGTRLTVV.

This sequence joins TRBV25-1 and TRBJ2-3; 8 nucleotides line up with TRBD2. Germline-derived CDR1 and CDR2 are MGHDK and SYGVNS. The CDR3 sequence is 15 residues long. After removal of 6 bases from V and 1 base from J, the junction contained 6 bases not matched to a gene. This CDR3 reads CASRGGLAGTDTQYF. DNA for the CDR3: TGTGCCAGCAGGGGCGGACTAGCTGGCACAGATACGCAGTATTTT.

The chain combines TRBV5-1 with TRBJ2-1, with D perhaps being TRBD1 or TRBD2 (6 bases each). CDR3 size: 14 residues. V was clipped by 4 bases and J by 10 bases, with 18 bases between them. Germline loops: CDR1 SGHRS, CDR2 YFSETQ. Written as DNA, the CDR3 is TGCGCCAGCAGCGCGTCGGGGGCTAGCCTCGAGCAGTTCTTC. It codes for CASSASGASLEQFF.

The chain employs TRBV5-1 and TRBJ1-2; D possibly corresponds to TRBD1 (6 bases). Germline assignment: CDR1 SGHRS and CDR2 YFSETQ. Deletions cut 4 bases from V and 4 bases from J, with 23 bases between. This CDR3 has 17 amino acids. The CDR3 DNA reads TGCGCCAGCAGCCCCCCATCCGGGACACCTCAGGGCTATGGCTACACCTTC. This sequence encodes CASSPPSGTPQGYGYTF.

The chain joins TRBV4-2 to TRBJ2-5; unclear D gene. Trimming took 1 base from V and 13 from J, leaving 13 bases between them. Germline V CDR1 and CDR2: LGHNA, YNFKEQ. This CDR3 is 12 amino acids long. CDR3 residues: CASSQATTLRYF. CDR3 coding DNA: TGTGCCAGCAGCCAAGCCACGACTCTGCGGTACTTC.

The V call is TRBV11-2, the J call TRBJ2-1, with TRBD2 identical over 13 bases. The trim removed 5 bases at V and 7 bases at J, leaving 11 bases unmatched. The CDR3 is made up of 17 amino acids. Per the germline V gene, CDR1 is SGHAT and CDR2 is FQNNGV. In DNA, the CDR3 is TGTGCCAGCAGCCCCCGACTAGCGGGGGGCCTATTGAATGAGCAGTTCTTC. It yields the protein CASSPRLAGGLLNEQFF.

This chain joins TRBV27 and TRBJ2-7; possible D gene TRBD1, 5 bases. This CDR3 has 16 amino acids. The V end was cut by 3 bases, the J end by 3 bases, with 18 bases between. In germline, CDR1 is MNHEY, CDR2 SMNVEV (reference sequence). The CDR3 bases are TGTGCCAGCAGTTTTACAGGTTGGGTTAGGGACTACGAGCAGTACTTC. Its protein product is CASSFTGWVRDYEQYF.

The chain employs TRBV11-2 and TRBJ1-3, with 7 nucleotides matching TRBD1. Germline V gene sequence: CDR1 SGHAT, CDR2 FQNNGV. Trimming removed 2 bases from V and 0 bases from J; junction bases left unmatched: 4. This CDR3 spans 16 amino acids. DNA of the CDR3: TGTGCCAGCAGCTTAAGGGGGCCGAGCTCTGGAAACACCATATATTTT. Residues: CASSLRGPSSGNTIYF. Combining the CDR3 with reference TRBV11-2 and TRBJ1-3 gives the whole variable domain EAGVAQSPRYKIIEKRQSVAFWCNPISGHATLYWYQQILGQGPKLLIQFQNNGVVDDSQLPKDRFSAERLKGVDSTLKIQPAKLEDSAVYLCASSLRGPSSGNTIYFGEGSWLTVV.

The chain employs TRBV9 and TRBJ2-1; TRBD2 matches at 9 bases. This CDR3 is 17 amino acids long. With V trimmed by 0 bases and J by 6 bases, 10 bases remained unmatched. Germline V gene data show CDR1 as SGDLS and CDR2 as YYNGEE. The CDR3 DNA reads TGTGCCAGCAGCGTAGTCCCGGTTGCGGGGGGGAGCAATGAGCAGTTCTTC. It translates to CASSVVPVAGGSNEQFF.

This clone was seen a single time. The chain employs TRBV7-9 and TRBJ1-1; D call uncertain. The CDR3 is 13 amino acids. V lost 5 bases, J lost 3 bases, and 10 bases lay in between. Germline CDR1 reads SEHNR; CDR2 reads FQNEAQ (reference sequence). This CDR3 reads CASSHDRHTEAFF. The CDR3 DNA reads as TGTGCCAGCAGCCACGACCGGCACACTGAAGCTTTCTTT.

The chain uses TRBV7-6 and TRBJ2-4; 10 positions agree with TRBD1. Germline V CDR1 and CDR2: SGHVS, FNYEAQ. J gave up 9 bases and V 5 bases, and 10 bases lay outside the gene matches. There are 15 residues in the CDR3. This CDR3 is CASSPERQGAPIQYF. The CDR3 region has the DNA TGTGCCAGCAGCCCCGAACGACAGGGGGCTCCCATTCAGTACTTC.

The gene calls are TRBV11-3 and TRBJ2-3; D possibly matches TRBD1 or TRBD2 (6 bases each). Per the germline V gene, CDR1 is SGHNT and CDR2 is YENEEA. This CDR3 contains 13 residues. Trimming took 5 bases from V and 9 from J, leaving 15 bases between them. CDR3 DNA: TGTGCCAGCAGCAATGAGGGGGGCCAGACGCAGTATTTT. This sequence encodes CASSNEGGQTQYF.

This clone has a handful of counts. The rearrangement joins TRBV6-5 to TRBJ2-3; TRBD2 agrees at 10 bases. The CDR3 extends over 14 amino acids. CDR1 and CDR2 from the germline V gene are MNHEY and SVGAGI. Trimming at V came to 7 bases and at J to 5 bases, leaving 6 bases not matched to a gene. CDR3 bases: TGTGCCAGCATACCAGCGGGGGGGCGAGATACGCAGTATTTT. This sequence encodes CASIPAGGRDTQYF.

This clone was picked up one time. V usage is TRBV19 and J usage is TRBJ2-2, with 9 bases identical to TRBD1. The CDR3 is made up of 16 amino acids. Trimming cost V 4 bases and J 1 base; bases outside gene matches: 4. The germline gives CDR1 LNHDA, CDR2 SQIVND (reference sequence). DNA for the CDR3: TGTGCCAGTAGTACCCGGGACAGGGTGAACACCGGGGAGCTGTTTTTT. Translation gives CASSTRDRVNTGELFF.

The count of this clone is one. The chain carries TRBV5-4 and TRBJ2-5, with a tentative D call TRBD1 (5 bases). The V gene's germline CDR1 is SGHNT and CDR2 YYREEE (reference sequence). This CDR3 is built from 13 residues. The V end was cut by 0 bases, the J end by 4 bases, with 7 bases between. CDR3 protein: CASSLAGRETQYF. In nucleotides, the CDR3 is TGTGCCAGCAGCTTGGCAGGGCGAGAGACCCAGTACTTC.

The V call is TRBV15, the J call TRBJ2-1; D gene uncertain. The CDR3 has 11 amino acids. The germline CDR1 and CDR2 sequences are LNHNV and YYDKDF (reference sequence). Trimming took off 5 bases at V and 6 bases at J, with 5 bases between the two ends. The CDR3 coding sequence is TGTGCCACCAGCCGAATCAATGAGCAGTTCTTC. Protein product: CATSRINEQFF.

The chain combines TRBV11-2 with TRBJ2-3; TRBD2 aligns across 8 bases. The V gene end was trimmed by 5 bases and the J gene end by 4 bases; junction bases not matched to a gene: 11. This CDR3 has 16 amino acids. Germline CDR1 is SGHAT and CDR2 is FQNNGV. This CDR3 is CASSRGGTLTSDTQYF. DNA for the CDR3: TGTGCCAGCAGCCGGGGGGGGACTCTCACTTCAGATACGCAGTATTTT.

The CDR3 is CASTPLTGMGSYYGYTF. The CDR3 DNA is TGTGCCAGCACCCCCCTGACAGGGATGGGGAGCTACTATGGCTACACCTTC. The chain combines TRBV5-6 with TRBJ1-2; 7 nucleotides match TRBD1. CDR1 is SGHDT, CDR2 YYEEEE, per germline. CDR3 length: 17 residues. Trimming cost V 6 bases and J 3 bases; bases outside gene matches: 17. The whole variable domain, filled in from reference TRBV5-6 and TRBJ1-2, reads DAGVTQSPTHLIKTRGQQVTLRCSPKSGHDTVSWYQQALGQGPQFIFQYYEEEERQRGNFPDRFSGHQFPNYSSELNVNALLLGDSALYLCASTPLTGMGSYYGYTFGSGTRLTVV.

CDR3 protein: CASSPRASSGNTIYF. The CDR3 coding sequence is TGTGCCAGCAGCCCCAGGGCGAGCTCTGGAAACACCATATATTTT. The chain uses TRBV6-6 and TRBJ1-3; a possible D gene is TRBD1 (5 bases). Germline V gene lookup returns CDR1 MNHNY and CDR2 SVGAGI (reference sequence). V dropped 6 bases and J dropped 0 bases, with 12 bases sitting between them. CDR3 length equals 15 residues.

This clone has a handful of counts. The rearrangement links TRBV5-5 to TRBJ1-2, with TRBD1 matching 8 bases. CDR1 is SGHKS and CDR2 is YYEKEE in the germline V gene (reference sequence). The CDR3 has 14 amino acids. Trimming took 0 bases from V and 7 from J; bases not matched to a gene: 5. DNA for the CDR3: TGTGCCAGCAGCTTGGGGACAGGGATCCTTGGCTACACCTTC. This gives the protein CASSLGTGILGYTF.